The text below deals with one TCR beta chain. What it binds is not known. Included were adult ileal or ileocolonic Crohn's patients indicated for ileocolonic resection. The data were taken from a study of T cell repertoires in ileal Crohn's disease. Study-level background: Surgery for a complication: stricturing in around 60%, penetrating in about 39%. About half received postoperative treatment, around twelve with thiopurines and under 20 anti-TNF.

Trimming shortened V by 2 bases and J by 2 bases, and 15 bases separated the two germline ends. Germline V lookup: CDR1 MNHNY, CDR2 SVGAGI (reference sequence). The CDR3 covers 16 residues. Regarding the study as a whole: Clonal expansions were more frequent in active smokers than non-smokers at surgery.

Generated by immunoSEQ multiplex PCR, the TCRdb table keeps only in-frame clones and is missing some. In the table there are 13,000 to 15,000 clones, approximately 70% of which are singletons. The sample consisted of ileal tissue. The origin of this receptor is an adult with Crohn's disease. The chain combines TRBV6-6 with TRBJ1-1; D is undetermined. The CDR3 here is CASSYPAGNHNTEAFF. The CDR3, as DNA: TGTGCCAGCAGTTACCCAGCCGGGAACCATAACACTGAAGCTTTCTTT.